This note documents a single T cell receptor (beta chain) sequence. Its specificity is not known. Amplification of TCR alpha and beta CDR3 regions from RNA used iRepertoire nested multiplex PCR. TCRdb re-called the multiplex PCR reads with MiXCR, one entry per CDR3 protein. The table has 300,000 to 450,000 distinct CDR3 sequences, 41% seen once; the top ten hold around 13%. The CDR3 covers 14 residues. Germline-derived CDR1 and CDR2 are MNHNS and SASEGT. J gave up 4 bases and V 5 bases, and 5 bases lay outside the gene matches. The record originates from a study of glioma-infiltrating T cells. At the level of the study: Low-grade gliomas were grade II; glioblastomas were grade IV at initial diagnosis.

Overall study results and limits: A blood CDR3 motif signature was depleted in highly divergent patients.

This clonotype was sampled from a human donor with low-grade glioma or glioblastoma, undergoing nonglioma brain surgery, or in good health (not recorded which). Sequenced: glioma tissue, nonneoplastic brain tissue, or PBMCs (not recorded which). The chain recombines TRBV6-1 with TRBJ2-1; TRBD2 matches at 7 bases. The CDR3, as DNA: TGTGCCAGCAGTTATAGCGGGCTTTACAATGAGCAGTTCTTC. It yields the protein CASSYSGLYNEQFF.